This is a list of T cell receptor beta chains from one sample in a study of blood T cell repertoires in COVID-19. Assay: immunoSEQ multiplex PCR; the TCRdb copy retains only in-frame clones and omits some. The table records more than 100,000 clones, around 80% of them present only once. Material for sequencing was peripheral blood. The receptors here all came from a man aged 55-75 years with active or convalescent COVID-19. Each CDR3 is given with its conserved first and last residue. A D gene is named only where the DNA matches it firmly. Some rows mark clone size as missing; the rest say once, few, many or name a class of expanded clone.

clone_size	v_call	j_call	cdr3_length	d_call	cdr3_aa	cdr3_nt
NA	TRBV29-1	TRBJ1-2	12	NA	CSALLGGRGYTF	TGCAGCGCCCTACTCGGGGGGCGCGGCTACACCTTC
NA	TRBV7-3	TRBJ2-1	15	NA	CASSLTGLSYNEQFF	TGTGCCAGCAGCTTAACTGGACTGTCATACAATGAGCAGTTCTTC
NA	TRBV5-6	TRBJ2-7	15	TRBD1	CASSLPGQGNYEQYF	TGTGCCAGCAGCTTGCCGGGACAGGGAAATTACGAGCAGTACTTC
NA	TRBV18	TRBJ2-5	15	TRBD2	CASSGLAGYQETQYF	TGTGCCAGCTCCGGTCTAGCGGGGTACCAAGAGACCCAGTACTTC
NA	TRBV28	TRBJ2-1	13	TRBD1	CAAFGQGAREQFF	TGTGCCGCATTTGGGCAGGGGGCAAGAGAGCAGTTCTTC
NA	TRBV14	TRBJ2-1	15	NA	CASSPLVAIYNEQFF	TGTGCCAGCAGCCCGTTAGTAGCTATCTACAATGAGCAGTTCTTC
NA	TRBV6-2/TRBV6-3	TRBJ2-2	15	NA	CASSYSSLNTGELFF	TGTGCCAGCAGTTACTCATCCCTGAACACCGGGGAGCTGTTTTTT
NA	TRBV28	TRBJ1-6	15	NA	CASSSPGQKNSPLHF	TGTGCCAGCAGTTCCCCCGGACAGAAAAATTCACCCCTCCACTTT
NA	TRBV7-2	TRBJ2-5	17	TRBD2	CASSSSGLAGEGETQYF	TGTGCCAGCAGCTCATCGGGACTAGCGGGAGAAGGGGAGACCCAGTACTTC
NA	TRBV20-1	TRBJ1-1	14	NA	CSASGPQGYTEAFF	TGCAGTGCTAGTGGTCCACAGGGATACACTGAAGCTTTCTTT
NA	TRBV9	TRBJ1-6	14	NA	CASSLRGNNSPLHF	TGTGCCAGCAGCCTTAGGGGGAACAACTCACCCCTCCACTTT
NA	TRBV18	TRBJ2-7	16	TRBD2	CASSPQTSGSADEQYF	TGTGCCAGCTCACCCCAGACTAGCGGGAGTGCTGACGAGCAGTACTTC
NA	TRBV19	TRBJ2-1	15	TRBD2	CASSPPGLTYNEQFF	TGTGCCAGTAGTCCCCCGGGACTAACCTACAATGAGCAGTTCTTC
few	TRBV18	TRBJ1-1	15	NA	CASSPQGGPNTEAFF	TGTGCCAGCTCACCACAGGGGGGGCCGAACACTGAAGCTTTCTTT
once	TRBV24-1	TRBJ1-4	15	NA	CATSDPRTDGEKLFF	TGTGCCACCAGTGACCCGCGGACAGACGGTGAAAAACTGTTTTTT
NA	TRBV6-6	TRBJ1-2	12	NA	CASSYYFEGYTF	TGTGCCAGCAGTTACTATTTTGAGGGCTACACCTTC
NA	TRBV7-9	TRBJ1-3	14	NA	CASSLGQEGNTIYF	TGTGCCAGCAGCTTAGGACAGGAGGGAAACACCATATATTTT
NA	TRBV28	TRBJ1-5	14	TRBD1	CASNVGQGIRPQHF	TGTGCCAGCAACGTCGGACAGGGGATTCGGCCCCAGCATTTT
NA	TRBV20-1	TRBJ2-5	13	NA	CSASMPVRETQYF	TGCAGTGCTAGTATGCCAGTTCGTGAGACCCAGTACTTC
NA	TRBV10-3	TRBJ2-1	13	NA	CAISVTDRNEQFF	TGTGCCATCAGTGTCACAGATAGAAATGAGCAGTTCTTC
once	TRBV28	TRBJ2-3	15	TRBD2	CASSFGGGPGDTQYF	TGTGCCAGCAGTTTCGGGGGAGGGCCGGGAGATACGCAGTATTTT
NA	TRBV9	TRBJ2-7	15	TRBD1	CASSEAGTVSYEQYF	TGTGCCAGCAGCGAAGCCGGGACAGTCTCCTACGAGCAGTACTTC
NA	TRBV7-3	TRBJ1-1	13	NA	CASSLTRGGLTFF	TGTGCCAGCAGCTTAACCCGGGGAGGGCTTACTTTCTTT
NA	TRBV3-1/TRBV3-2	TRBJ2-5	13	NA	CASSRAGGETQYF	TGTGCCAGCAGCCGGGCAGGAGGGGAGACCCAGTACTTC
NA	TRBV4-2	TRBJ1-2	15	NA	CASSQERGSTNGYTF	TGTGCCAGCAGCCAAGAAAGGGGTAGCACTAACGGCTACACCTTC
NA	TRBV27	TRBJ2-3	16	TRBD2	CASSLLAGAATDTQYF	TGTGCCAGCAGTTTATTGGCGGGAGCGGCGACAGATACGCAGTATTTT
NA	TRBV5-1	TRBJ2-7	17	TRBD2	CASSLEVKGLAGVEQYF	TGCGCCAGCAGCTTGGAAGTTAAAGGACTAGCGGGGGTCGAGCAGTACTTC
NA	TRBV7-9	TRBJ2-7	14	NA	CASNLGGSSYEQYF	TGTGCCAGCAACCTAGGAGGTTCCTCCTACGAGCAGTACTTC
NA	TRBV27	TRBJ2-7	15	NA	CASSFWTGGTYEQYF	TGTGCCAGCAGTTTCTGGACAGGAGGGACCTACGAGCAGTACTTC
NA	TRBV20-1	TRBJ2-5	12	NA	CSASLQSETQYF	TGCAGTGCTAGTCTGCAGTCAGAGACCCAGTACTTC